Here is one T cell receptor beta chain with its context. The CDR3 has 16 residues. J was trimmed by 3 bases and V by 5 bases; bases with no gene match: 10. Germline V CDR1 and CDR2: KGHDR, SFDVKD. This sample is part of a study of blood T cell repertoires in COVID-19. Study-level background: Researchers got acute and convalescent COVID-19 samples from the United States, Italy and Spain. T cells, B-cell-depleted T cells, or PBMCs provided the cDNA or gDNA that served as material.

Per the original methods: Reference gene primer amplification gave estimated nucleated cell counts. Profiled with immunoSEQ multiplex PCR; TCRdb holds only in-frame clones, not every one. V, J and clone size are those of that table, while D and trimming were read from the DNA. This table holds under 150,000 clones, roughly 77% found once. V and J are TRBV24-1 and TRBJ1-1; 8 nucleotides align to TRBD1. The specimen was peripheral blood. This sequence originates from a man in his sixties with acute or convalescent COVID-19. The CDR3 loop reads CATSASSQGADTEAFF. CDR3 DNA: TGTGCCACCAGTGCAAGCAGCCAGGGGGCCGACACTGAAGCTTTCTTT.